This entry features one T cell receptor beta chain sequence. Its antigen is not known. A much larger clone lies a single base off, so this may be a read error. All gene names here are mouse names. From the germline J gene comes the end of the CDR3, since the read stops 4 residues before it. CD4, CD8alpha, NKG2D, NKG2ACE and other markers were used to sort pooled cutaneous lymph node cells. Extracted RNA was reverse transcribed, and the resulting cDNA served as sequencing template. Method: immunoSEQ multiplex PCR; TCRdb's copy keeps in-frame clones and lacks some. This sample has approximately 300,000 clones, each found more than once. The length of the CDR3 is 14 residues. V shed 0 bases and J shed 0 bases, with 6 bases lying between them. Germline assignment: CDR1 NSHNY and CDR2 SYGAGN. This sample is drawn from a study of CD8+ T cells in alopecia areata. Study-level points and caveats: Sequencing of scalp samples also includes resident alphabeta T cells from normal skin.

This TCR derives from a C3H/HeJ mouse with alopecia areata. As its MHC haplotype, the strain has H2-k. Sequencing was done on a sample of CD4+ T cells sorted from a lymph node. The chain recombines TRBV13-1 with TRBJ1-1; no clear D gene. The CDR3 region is CASSDDNSNTEVFF. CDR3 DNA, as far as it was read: TGTGCCAGCAGTGATGACAATTCAAACACA.